These T cell receptor beta chains were read from a single sample in a study of T cell changes during pregnancy in multiple sclerosis. TCRdb's table, derived via immunoSEQ multiplex PCR, lists solely in-frame clones and lacks some. The table shows approximately 90,000 clones, with about 91% occurring only once. This sample comprised peripheral blood, obtained before pregnancy. The receptors were gathered from a female donor with multiple sclerosis, enrolled in a pregnancy study. Both conserved end residues are trimmed from each CDR3. A D gene is named only where the DNA matches it firmly.

J: TRBJ2-7; V: TRBV7-3; D: .; CDR3: ASSSAAAPLSEQY
J: TRBJ2-7; V: TRBV5-4; D: TRBD1; CDR3: ASSSWGQGRHEQY
J: TRBJ2-1; V: TRBV18; D: TRBD2; CDR3: ASSLAGDDNEQF
J: TRBJ1-1; V: TRBV20-1; D: TRBD1; CDR3: SARQGNTF
J: TRBJ2-7; V: TRBV2; D: TRBD1; CDR3: ASILQGTAIRSSYEQY
J: TRBJ2-1; V: TRBV7-2; D: .; CDR3: ASSPGGSGTQF
J: TRBJ1-6; V: TRBV19; D: TRBD1; CDR3: ASSSQDRGPLH
J: TRBJ1-5; V: TRBV6-1; D: .; CDR3: ASRVAPGSQPQH
J: TRBJ2-1; V: TRBV9; D: TRBD2; CDR3: ASSVALADYNEQF
J: TRBJ2-7; V: TRBV28; D: .; CDR3: ASSSPGLPTYEQY
J: TRBJ1-2; V: TRBV2; D: TRBD1; CDR3: ASSDNRGAHGYT
J: TRBJ2-5; V: TRBV12-5; D: TRBD1; CDR3: ASGLNRGETQY
J: TRBJ2-7; V: TRBV6-6; D: .; CDR3: ASSYWQGNEQY
J: TRBJ2-5; V: TRBV29-1; D: TRBD2; CDR3: SVEGWASGGRETQY
J: TRBJ1-2; V: TRBV15; D: .; CDR3: ATSREPGVMDGYT
J: TRBJ2-1; V: TRBV7-3; D: .; CDR3: ASSPGQGGNYEQF
J: TRBJ2-2; V: TRBV18; D: .; CDR3: ASSPPPNTGELF
J: TRBJ1-4; V: TRBV18; D: TRBD1; CDR3: ASSTATGGAGEKLF
J: TRBJ2-1; V: TRBV19; D: .; CDR3: ASSLPGGRTYNEQF
J: TRBJ2-6; V: TRBV9; D: TRBD2; CDR3: ASSVRLAGHSGANVLT
J: TRBJ2-2; V: TRBV5-1; D: TRBD2; CDR3: ASSLEGVIRGGRSTGELF
J: TRBJ2-1; V: TRBV4-2; D: TRBD2; CDR3: ASSQVASGSYNEQF
J: TRBJ2-1; V: TRBV4-3; D: .; CDR3: ASSQDLITRQF
J: TRBJ1-2; V: TRBV6-5; D: .; CDR3: ASSYRSINYGYT
J: TRBJ2-7; V: TRBV2; D: .; CDR3: ASRRTEYEQY
J: TRBJ1-2; V: TRBV5-3; D: .; CDR3: ARSFTRRANYGYT
J: TRBJ2-3; V: TRBV9; D: TRBD2; CDR3: ASGLAETDTQY
J: TRBJ1-3; V: TRBV7-9; D: .; CDR3: ASSFFIDSWNTIY
J: TRBJ2-1; V: TRBV13; D: TRBD2; CDR3: ASSFAGTRNNEQF
J: TRBJ2-7; V: TRBV5-1; D: TRBD2; CDR3: ASSLQPSGTSSYEQY
J: TRBJ2-7; V: TRBV6-1; D: TRBD2; CDR3: ASSLGGSFYEQY
J: TRBJ1-6; V: TRBV6-5; D: .; CDR3: ASSYSSQGRRPLH
J: TRBJ2-1; V: TRBV2; D: TRBD2; CDR3: ASKGVGLAGKDEQF
J: TRBJ2-5; V: TRBV9; D: .; CDR3: ASSVEGITYQETQY
J: TRBJ2-2; V: TRBV11-3; D: .; CDR3: ASREQGYTGELF
J: TRBJ1-6; V: TRBV5-6; D: .; CDR3: ASSLGDTDSPLH
J: TRBJ2-7; V: TRBV11-3; D: TRBD2; CDR3: ASSLTSGSSYEQY
J: TRBJ1-5; V: TRBV7-6; D: .; CDR3: ASSLGGHNQPQH
J: TRBJ2-3; V: TRBV19; D: .; CDR3: ASSLSTDTQY
J: TRBJ1-6; V: TRBV13; D: .; CDR3: ASSSRQGYSPLH
J: TRBJ1-5; V: TRBV27; D: .; CDR3: ASSRGQNNQPQH
J: TRBJ2-7; V: TRBV4-1; D: TRBD2; CDR3: ASSQDRGLAATYEQY
J: TRBJ2-2; V: TRBV19; D: TRBD2; CDR3: ASNLAGGTGELF
J: TRBJ2-2; V: TRBV19; D: TRBD2; CDR3: ASTIGLAGTGELF
J: TRBJ2-5; V: TRBV6-5; D: TRBD2; CDR3: ASRLGRGQTQY
J: TRBJ1-4; V: TRBV19; D: .; CDR3: ASSIMGVVLNEKLF